The 14 T cell receptor beta chains given below trace back to one sample, sequenced in a study of human T cells and chemical hapten exposure. MiXCR, applied by TCRdb to the 5' RACE reads, yields one record per CDR3 protein. The sample has about 110,000 distinct CDR3 sequences; approximately 20% are singletons. Someone pulled total RNA out of unfractionated whole blood. These receptors all stem from a human donor in good health.

V gene TRBV12-3 or TRBV12-4 combines with J gene TRBJ2-2; perhaps TRBD1 as D (5 bases). V shed 5 bases and J shed 8 bases, with 9 bases lying between them. The CDR3 loop spans 12 amino acids. CDR3 residues: CASSPPGGELFF. CDR3 coding DNA: TGTGCCAGCAGTCCCCCAGGGGGGGAGCTGTTTTTT.

J is TRBJ2-7 and V is TRBV12-3 or TRBV12-4; tentative D call: TRBD1 (6 bases). Trimming pared 0 bases from V and 6 bases from J, leaving 15 bases between. The CDR3 consists of 15 residues. The CDR3 loop reads CASSLALGTPSEQYF. CDR3 coding DNA: TGTGCCAGCAGTTTAGCTTTAGGGACACCGTCCGAGCAGTACTTC.

This clonotype has only a few counts. The chain employs TRBV20-1 and TRBJ1-1, with D unresolved. The V gene lost 0 bases and the J gene lost 11 bases, with 16 bases spanning the gap. Germline V lookup: CDR1 DFQATT, CDR2 SNEGSKA (reference sequence). The CDR3 sequence is 13 residues long. CDR3 sequence (DNA): TGCAGTGCTAGAGATCCATCACACGACGGCGCTTTCTTT. This codes for CSARDPSHDGAFF.

This clonotype has more than one count but fewer than ten. This rearrangement joins TRBV12-3 or TRBV12-4 to TRBJ2-1; 9 nucleotides align to TRBD1. The CDR3 is 15 amino acids. The V gene end was trimmed by 5 bases and the J gene end by 4 bases; junction bases not matched to a gene: 6. The CDR3 sequence: CASSPDRGLYNEQFF. The CDR3 DNA reads TGTGCCAGCAGTCCGGACAGGGGCCTTTACAATGAGCAGTTCTTC.

The sample holds a few counts of this clonotype. This sequence joins TRBV2 and TRBJ2-3, with 12 bases matching TRBD2. Looked up from germline, CDR1 is SNHLY and CDR2 is FYNNEI. Trimming cost V 7 bases and J 4 bases; bases outside gene matches: 6. The CDR3 runs 15 residues. For the CDR3, the DNA is TGTGCCAGCAACCTAGCGGGAGGGCCTGCAGATACGCAGTATTTT. It yields the protein CASNLAGGPADTQYF.

In this sample, this clonotype turned up a few times. The chain combines TRBV20-1 with TRBJ1-3; D possibly corresponds to TRBD1 (5 bases). V gave up 1 base and J gave up 3 bases, with 7 bases separating them. Per the germline V gene, CDR1 is DFQATT and CDR2 is SNEGSKA (reference sequence). This CDR3 is built from 13 residues. The CDR3 bases are TGCAGTGCTAGAGGCAGGGTTGGAAACACCATATATTTT. Amino acid sequence: CSARGRVGNTIYF.

This clonotype was detected only a few times. The J gene is TRBJ2-2, the V gene TRBV14, with a possible D match to TRBD1 (6 bases). CDR3 size: 15 residues. V lost 1 base and J 1 base, leaving 7 bases between the germline ends. Germline loops: CDR1 SGHDN, CDR2 FVKESK. The CDR3 nucleotides are TGTGCCAGCAGCCAAGGGGGACAGAACACCGGGGAGCTGTTTTTT. Amino acids: CASSQGGQNTGELFF. The full variable domain, its missing parts supplied by reference TRBV14 and TRBJ2-2, is EAGVTQFPSHSVIEKGQTVTLRCDPISGHDNLYWYRRVMGKEIKFLLHFVKESKQDESGMPNNRFLAERTGGTYSTLKVQPAELEDSGVYFCASSQGGQNTGELFFGEGSRLTVL.

This clonotype occurred a few times. The chain employs TRBV28 and TRBJ1-1; a weak D match, TRBD1 (6 bases). The CDR3 runs 16 residues. The V gene's germline CDR1 is MDHEN and CDR2 SYDVKM. The CDR3 is CAIPQSGGRRNTEAFF. CDR3 DNA: TGTGCGATACCCCAAAGCGGGGGCAGGAGGAACACTGAAGCTTTCTTT.

This clonotype showed up just a few times. The chain uses TRBV12-3 or TRBV12-4 and TRBJ2-2; D is perhaps TRBD1 (6 bases). CDR3 size: 15 residues. Trimming shortened V by 3 bases and J by 1 base, and 9 bases separated the two germline ends. The CDR3 loop reads CASSFTRGNTGELFF. Written as DNA, the CDR3 is TGTGCCAGCAGTTTTACCAGGGGGAACACCGGGGAGCTGTTTTTT.

This clonotype was observed a few times. The chain links TRBV20-1 to TRBJ1-5; TRBD1 might be the D (5 bases). Trimming stripped 6 bases from V and 3 bases from J, with 15 bases between. Germline V gene lookup returns CDR1 DFQATT and CDR2 SNEGSKA (reference sequence). The CDR3 runs to 14 residues. The CDR3, as DNA: TGCAGTGCCGGGCGGGCCAGGGACAATCAGCCCCAGCATTTT. Translation: CSAGRARDNQPQHF.

This rearrangement joins TRBV10-2 to TRBJ2-7, with D tentatively TRBD2 (6 bases). Trimming shortened V by 6 bases and J by 6 bases, and 33 bases separated the two germline ends. The germline gives CDR1 WSHSY, CDR2 SAAADI. This CDR3 has 19 residues. CDR3 region: CASRKAGRGSANGWSEQYF. DNA of the CDR3: TGCGCCAGCAGGAAAGCGGGTAGGGGCTCGGCCAACGGTTGGAGCGAGCAGTACTTC.

The chain links TRBV28 to TRBJ2-7, with TRBD1 identical over 7 bases. Germline trimming cut 3 bases from V and 2 bases from J; bases unmatched to any gene: 7. Germline assignment: CDR1 MDHEN and CDR2 SYDVKM. This CDR3 spans 15 amino acids. CDR3 DNA: TGTGCCAGCAGTTTTGTAGGGCAGGGGGCCTACGAGCAGTACTTC. Encoded protein: CASSFVGQGAYEQYF.

The genes are TRBV7-2 and TRBJ2-7, with TRBD2 matching over 12 bases. Germline V gene data show CDR1 as SGHTA and CDR2 as FQGNSA. V lost 5 bases and J lost 5; bases outside the gene matches: 7. This CDR3 comprises 15 residues. DNA for the CDR3: TGTGCCAGCAGCCCCGAGGGACTAGCGGGCAACGAGCAGTACTTC. Translated: CASSPEGLAGNEQYF.

This chain links TRBV12-3 or TRBV12-4 with TRBJ1-5; D gene ambiguous. The CDR3 extends over 12 amino acids. Trimming removed 6 bases at V and 5 bases at J, with 8 bases between. CDR3 sequence (DNA): TGTGCCAGCAGCCCTCCTGATCAGCCCCAGCATTTT. Encoded protein: CASSPPDQPQHF.